Presented here are 20 T cell receptor beta chains from one specimen sequenced in a study of cytomegalovirus exposure and HLA in healthy donors. Only in-frame clones appear in the TCRdb table, and some are missing; sequencing was by immunoSEQ multiplex PCR. The sample yields around 86,000 clones, approximately 93% seen once. Sequencing was carried out using PBMCs. These receptor sequences come from a woman aged 25 to 39 in good health and CMV-seropositive.

This sequence joins TRBV5-1 and TRBJ1-1; 9 nucleotides agree with TRBD1. Germline-derived CDR1 and CDR2 are SGHRS and YFSETQ. There are 14 residues in the CDR3. V lost 3 bases and J lost 4; bases outside the gene matches: 4. CDR3 sequence: CASSWTGDSTEAFF. In nucleotides, the CDR3 is TGCGCCAGCAGCTGGACAGGGGATTCCACTGAAGCTTTCTTT.

Here the CDR3 reads CASSQARGTQLFF. The CDR3 bases are TGTGCCAGCAGCCAGGCTCGAGGGACACAACTGTTTTTT. The chain links TRBV14 to TRBJ1-4; perhaps TRBD1 as D (6 bases). Trimming pared 3 bases from V and 12 bases from J, leaving 14 bases between. The CDR3 is 13 residues long. Germline CDR1 reads SGHDN; CDR2 reads FVKESK.

This clone has only one observation. Other DNA sequences of this sample code for an identical CDR3. J is TRBJ1-1 and V is TRBV7-9; a possible D gene is TRBD1 (5 bases). Trimming removed 5 bases from V and 0 bases from J, with 10 bases in between. There are 14 residues in the CDR3. Germline lookup yields CDR1 SEHNR and CDR2 FQNEAQ (reference sequence). CDR3 DNA: TGTGCCAGCAGCGCGAGACAGCTGAACACTGAAGCTTTCTTT. Translation gives CASSARQLNTEAFF.

The gene calls are TRBV6-5 and TRBJ2-7; D unresolved. The germline V gene encodes CDR1 MNHEY and CDR2 SVGAGI. Trimming stripped 0 bases from V and 1 base from J, with 4 bases between. The length of the CDR3 is 13 residues. The chain's CDR3 is CASSYSRSYEQYF. The CDR3 nucleotides are TGTGCCAGCAGTTACTCGAGGTCCTACGAGCAGTACTTC.

V usage is TRBV28 and J usage is TRBJ2-3; D possibly corresponds to TRBD2 (5 bases). Trimming took off 5 bases at V and 9 bases at J, with 9 bases between the two ends. CDR1 MDHEN and CDR2 SYDVKM come from the germline V gene. The CDR3 runs 11 residues. This CDR3 is CASSPRGTQYF. The DNA for the CDR3 is TGTGCCAGCAGTCCTCGGGGAACGCAGTATTTT.

The J gene is TRBJ2-1, the V gene TRBV6-1; D unclear. The CDR3 length is 11 residues. V lost 3 bases and J lost 8, with 5 bases in between. The germline V gene encodes CDR1 MNHNS and CDR2 SASEGT. CDR3 sequence reads: CASSDLYEQFF. The CDR3 DNA sequence: TGTGCCAGCAGTGATCTCTATGAGCAGTTCTTC.

J is TRBJ2-1 and V is TRBV28, with D hard to call. The germline gives CDR1 MDHEN, CDR2 SYDVKM. V lost 7 bases, J lost 14 bases, and 15 bases lay in between. This CDR3 region has 11 residues. CDR3 amino acids: CASIGWLGKFF. In DNA form, the CDR3 reads TGTGCCAGCATTGGGTGGCTGGGCAAGTTCTTC.

This sequence joins TRBV7-9 and TRBJ1-2; no clear D gene. V was cut by 1 base and J by 0 bases, with 6 bases left in between. The CDR3 spans 14 residues. The germline V gene has CDR1 SEHNR and CDR2 FQNEAQ (reference sequence). In DNA form, the CDR3 reads TGTGCCAGCAGCTTAGGGCAAACTAACTATGGCTACACCTTC. Amino acids: CASSLGQTNYGYTF.

This chain connects TRBV27 to TRBJ1-2; no clear D gene. The germline V gene has CDR1 MNHEY and CDR2 SMNVEV (reference sequence). Trimming removed 2 bases from V and 4 bases from J, with 8 bases in between. The CDR3 totals 13 residues. The CDR3 bases are TGTGCCAGCAGTTTACCGGGAGGCTATGGCTACACCTTC. Amino acids: CASSLPGGYGYTF.

This clone was counted ten times or more. This sequence joins TRBV9 and TRBJ1-3; a possible D gene is TRBD1 (5 bases). V shed 4 bases and J shed 2 bases, with 13 bases lying between them. Looked up from germline, CDR1 is SGDLS and CDR2 is YYNGEE. This CDR3 comprises 15 residues. DNA for the CDR3: TGTGCCAGCAGCCCTGGTGCGGGGGCTGGAAACACCATATATTTT. It is translated as CASSPGAGAGNTIYF.

The chain is built from TRBV6-4 and TRBJ1-2; the D gene is possibly TRBD1 (6 bases). The ends were cut back, 8 bases at V and 1 base at J, with 14 bases in the middle. The CDR3 has 14 residues. The germline V gene encodes CDR1 MRHNA and CDR2 SNTAGT. In DNA form, the CDR3 reads TGTGCCAGCCCTCCAGGGGCGAATAACTATGGCTACACCTTC. This sequence encodes CASPPGANNYGYTF.

The rearrangement uses TRBV6-6 and TRBJ2-7, with 7 bases lining up with TRBD1. In germline, CDR1 is MNHNY, CDR2 SVGAGI (reference sequence). Trimming cost V 6 bases and J 3 bases; bases outside gene matches: 5. This CDR3 contains 13 residues. The CDR3 DNA is TGTGCCAGCAGACGACAGGGTGTCTACGAGCAGTACTTC. This translates into CASRRQGVYEQYF.

The chain recombines TRBV4-3 with TRBJ2-2; TRBD1 aligns across 11 bases. Germline loops: CDR1 LGHNA, CDR2 YSLEER. The CDR3 is made up of 16 amino acids. Losses at the gene ends were 2 bases for V and 3 bases for J; bases not matched to a gene: 2. The CDR3 DNA reads as TGCGCCAGCAGCCAAAGGACAGGGGGCTACACCGGGGAGCTGTTTTTT. Protein sequence: CASSQRTGGYTGELFF.

This rearrangement joins TRBV2 to TRBJ2-2; possibly TRBD1 for D (5 bases). Trimming took off 2 bases at V and 7 bases at J, with 14 bases between the two ends. The CDR3 runs 15 residues. The germline V gene encodes CDR1 SNHLY and CDR2 FYNNEI. CDR3: CASSEISGSGGELFF. Here the CDR3 DNA reads TGTGCCAGCAGTGAAATTTCAGGGTCGGGCGGGGAGCTGTTTTTT.

This clone was counted a single time. The chain's CDR3 is CASTSIRETSYEQYF. The CDR3 DNA reads as TGTGCCAGCACCTCGATACGGGAGACCTCCTACGAGCAGTACTTC. The V gene is TRBV6-1, the J gene TRBJ2-7; possibly TRBD2 for D (6 bases). V was clipped by 7 bases and J by 0 bases, with 16 bases between them. CDR1 is MNHNS and CDR2 is SASEGT in the germline V gene. The CDR3 totals 15 residues.

V usage is TRBV19 and J usage is TRBJ2-1; TRBD1 might be the D (6 bases). There are 15 residues in the CDR3. Germline loops: CDR1 LNHDA, CDR2 SQIVND (reference sequence). V was clipped by 4 bases and J by 3 bases, with 13 bases between them. The CDR3, as DNA: TGTGCCAGTAGTACACCGGGACACAGCTACAATGAGCAGTTCTTC. As protein: CASSTPGHSYNEQFF.

V gene TRBV2 combines with J gene TRBJ1-2; the D is unclear. Germline lookup yields CDR1 SNHLY and CDR2 FYNNEI. CDR3 size: 15 residues. Trimming pared 5 bases from V and 4 bases from J, leaving 17 bases between. CDR3 in amino acids: CASSPTRGISYGYTF. CDR3 nucleotides: TGTGCCAGCAGTCCCACCCGGGGAATTAGCTATGGCTACACCTTC.

The chain is built from TRBV7-2 and TRBJ2-1; 10 bases align to TRBD2. V lost 1 base to trimming and J lost 7 bases; unmatched junction nucleotides: 16. Germline-derived CDR1 and CDR2 are SGHTA and FQGNSA. The CDR3 is 19 residues long. For the CDR3, the DNA is TGTGCCAGCAGCTTAGTGGGTAGCGGGAGGTTCCGGCAGGTTAATGAGCAGTTCTTC. As protein: CASSLVGSGRFRQVNEQFF.

The chain couples TRBV7-9 to TRBJ2-1, with TRBD1 matching 8 bases. The V and J ends lost 3 bases and 9 bases, in that order; junction bases with no gene match: 10. Germline CDR1 SEHNR, CDR2 FQNEAQ (reference sequence). The CDR3 runs to 15 residues. CDR3 DNA: TGTGCCAGCAGCTTGAGGGGACAGGACTTCAGTGAGCAGTTCTTC. This codes for CASSLRGQDFSEQFF. The full variable domain, rest sourced from reference TRBV7-9 and TRBJ2-1, is DTGVSQNPRHKITKRGQNVTFRCDPISEHNRLYWYRQTLGQGPEFLTYFQNEAQLEKSRLLSDRFSAERPKGSFSTLEIQRTEQGDSAMYLCASSLRGQDFSEQFFGPGTRLTVL.

The chain couples TRBV27 to TRBJ2-2; weak D call: TRBD2 (5 bases). Deletions cut 1 base from V and 5 bases from J, with 8 bases between. CDR3 size: 14 residues. Per the germline V gene, CDR1 is MNHEY and CDR2 is SMNVEV (reference sequence). This chain's CDR3 is CASSLWESTGELFF. The CDR3 coding sequence is TGTGCCAGCAGTTTATGGGAGAGTACCGGGGAGCTGTTTTTT.